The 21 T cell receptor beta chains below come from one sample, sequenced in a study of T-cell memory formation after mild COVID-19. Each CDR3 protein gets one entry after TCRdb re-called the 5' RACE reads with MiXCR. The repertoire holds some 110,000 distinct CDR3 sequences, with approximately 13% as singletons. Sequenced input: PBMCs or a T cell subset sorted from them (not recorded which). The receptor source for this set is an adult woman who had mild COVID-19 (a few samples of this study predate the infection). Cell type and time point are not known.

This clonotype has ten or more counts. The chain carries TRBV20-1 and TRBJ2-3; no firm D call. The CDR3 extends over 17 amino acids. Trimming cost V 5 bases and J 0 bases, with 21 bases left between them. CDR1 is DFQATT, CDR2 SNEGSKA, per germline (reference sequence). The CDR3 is CSASPSLTVTSTDTQYF. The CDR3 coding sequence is TGCAGTGCTTCCCCTAGTCTGACGGTGACTAGCACAGATACGCAGTATTTT.

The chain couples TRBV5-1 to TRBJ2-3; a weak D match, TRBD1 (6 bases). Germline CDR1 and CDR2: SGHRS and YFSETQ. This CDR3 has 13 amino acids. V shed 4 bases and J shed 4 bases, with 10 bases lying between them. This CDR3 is CASSADSSDTQYF. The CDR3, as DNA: TGCGCCAGCAGCGCGGACAGTTCAGATACGCAGTATTTT.

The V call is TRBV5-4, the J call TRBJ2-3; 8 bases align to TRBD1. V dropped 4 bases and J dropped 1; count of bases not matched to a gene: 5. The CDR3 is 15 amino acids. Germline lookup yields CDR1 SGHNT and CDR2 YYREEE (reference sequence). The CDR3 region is CASSRTGIGTDTQYF. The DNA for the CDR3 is TGTGCCAGCAGCCGGACAGGGATCGGCACAGATACGCAGTATTTT.

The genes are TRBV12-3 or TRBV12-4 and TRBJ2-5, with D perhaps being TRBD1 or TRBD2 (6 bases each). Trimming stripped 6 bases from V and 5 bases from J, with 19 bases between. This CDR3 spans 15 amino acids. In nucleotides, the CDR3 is TGTGCCAGCAGCCCTCCAACGGGGGCAGTGGAGACCCAGTACTTC. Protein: CASSPPTGAVETQYF.

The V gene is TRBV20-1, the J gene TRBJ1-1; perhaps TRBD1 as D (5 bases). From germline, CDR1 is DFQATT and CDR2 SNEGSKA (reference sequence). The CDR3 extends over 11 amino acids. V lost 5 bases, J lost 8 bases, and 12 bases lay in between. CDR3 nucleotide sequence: TGCAGTGCTCAAGGGGTCCGGGAAGCTTTCTTT. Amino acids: CSAQGVREAFF.

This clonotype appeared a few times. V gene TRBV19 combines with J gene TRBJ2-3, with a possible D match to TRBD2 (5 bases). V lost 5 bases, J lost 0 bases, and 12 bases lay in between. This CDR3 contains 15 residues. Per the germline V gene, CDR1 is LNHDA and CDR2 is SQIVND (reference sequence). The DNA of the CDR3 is TGTGCCAGTAGTTTCACTGGACTTAGCACAGATACGCAGTATTTT. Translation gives CASSFTGLSTDTQYF. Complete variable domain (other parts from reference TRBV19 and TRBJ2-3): DGGITQSPKYLFRKEGQNVTLSCEQNLNHDAMYWYRQDPGQGLRLIYYSQIVNDFQKGDIAEGYSVSREKKESFPLTVTSAQKNPTAFYLCASSFTGLSTDTQYFGPGTRLTVL.

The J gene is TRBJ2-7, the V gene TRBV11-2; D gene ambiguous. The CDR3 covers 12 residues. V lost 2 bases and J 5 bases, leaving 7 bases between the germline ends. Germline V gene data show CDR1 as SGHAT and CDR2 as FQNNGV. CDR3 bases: TGTGCCAGCAGCTTAAATGGGGACGAGCAGTACTTC. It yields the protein CASSLNGDEQYF.

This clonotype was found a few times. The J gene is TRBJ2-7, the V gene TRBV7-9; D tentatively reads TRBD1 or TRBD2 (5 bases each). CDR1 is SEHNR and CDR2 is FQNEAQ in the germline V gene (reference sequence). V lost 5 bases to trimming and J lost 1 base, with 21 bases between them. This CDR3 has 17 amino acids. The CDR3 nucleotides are TGTGCCAGCAGCCGCGCCGGGACCCAGTATTTGTCCTACGAGCAGTACTTC. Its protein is CASSRAGTQYLSYEQYF.

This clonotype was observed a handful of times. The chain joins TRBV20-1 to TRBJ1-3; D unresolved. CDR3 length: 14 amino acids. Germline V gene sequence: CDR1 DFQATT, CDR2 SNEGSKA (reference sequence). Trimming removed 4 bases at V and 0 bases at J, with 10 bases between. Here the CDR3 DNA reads TGCAGTGCTATCCAGTACCTCTCTGGAAACACCATATATTTT. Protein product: CSAIQYLSGNTIYF.

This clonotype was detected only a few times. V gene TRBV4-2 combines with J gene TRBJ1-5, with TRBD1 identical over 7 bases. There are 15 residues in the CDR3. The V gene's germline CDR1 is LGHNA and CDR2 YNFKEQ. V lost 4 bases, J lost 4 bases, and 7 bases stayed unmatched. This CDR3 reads CASSREGQINQPQHF. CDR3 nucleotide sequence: TGTGCCAGCAGCCGGGAGGGACAGATAAATCAGCCCCAGCATTTT.

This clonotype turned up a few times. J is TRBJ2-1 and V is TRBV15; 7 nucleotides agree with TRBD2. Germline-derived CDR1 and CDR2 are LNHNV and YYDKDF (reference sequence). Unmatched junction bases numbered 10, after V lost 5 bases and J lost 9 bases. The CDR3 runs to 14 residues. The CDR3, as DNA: TGTGCCACCAGCCCTAGGCGGGAGTTGATTGAGCAGTTCTTC. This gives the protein CATSPRRELIEQFF. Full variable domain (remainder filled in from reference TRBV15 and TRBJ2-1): DAMVIQNPRYQVTQFGKPVTLSCSQTLNHNVMYWYQQKSSQAPKLLFHYYDKDFNNEADTPDNFQSRRPNTSFCFLDIRSPGLGDTAMYLCATSPRRELIEQFFGPGTRLTVL.

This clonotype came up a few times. The CDR3 region has the DNA TGTGCCAGCAGTCCTGCCGCCCCCGCTGGACTAGTTTCAGAGACCCAGTACTTC. Encoded protein: CASSPAAPAGLVSETQYF. This rearrangement joins TRBV27 to TRBJ2-5, with 7 nucleotides matching TRBD2. The CDR3 is 18 amino acids. Unmatched junction bases numbered 19, after V lost 5 bases and J lost 4 bases. Looked up from germline, CDR1 is MNHEY and CDR2 is SMNVEV (reference sequence).

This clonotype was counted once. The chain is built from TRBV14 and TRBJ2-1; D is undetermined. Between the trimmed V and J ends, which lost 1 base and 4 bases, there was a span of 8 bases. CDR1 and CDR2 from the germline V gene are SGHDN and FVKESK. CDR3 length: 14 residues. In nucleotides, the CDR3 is TGTGCCAGCAGCCAAGGGGTGGGGTACAATGAGCAGTTCTTC. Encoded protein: CASSQGVGYNEQFF.

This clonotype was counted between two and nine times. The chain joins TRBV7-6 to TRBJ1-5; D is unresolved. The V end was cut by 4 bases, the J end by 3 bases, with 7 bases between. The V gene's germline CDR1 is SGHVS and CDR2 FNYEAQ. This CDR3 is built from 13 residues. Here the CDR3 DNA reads TGTGCCAGCAGCTCCCACTCCAATCAGCCCCAGCATTTT. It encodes CASSSHSNQPQHF.

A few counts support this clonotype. CDR3 in amino acids: CAWSERTGWGTEAFF. The DNA for the CDR3 is TGTGCCTGGAGTGAAAGGACAGGGTGGGGCACTGAAGCTTTCTTT. The chain recombines TRBV30 with TRBJ1-1, with TRBD1 matching over 8 bases. The CDR3 is 15 residues long. V gave up 1 base and J gave up 4 bases; unmatched junction bases: 8. Germline V gene data show CDR1 as GTSNPN and CDR2 as SVGIG (reference sequence).

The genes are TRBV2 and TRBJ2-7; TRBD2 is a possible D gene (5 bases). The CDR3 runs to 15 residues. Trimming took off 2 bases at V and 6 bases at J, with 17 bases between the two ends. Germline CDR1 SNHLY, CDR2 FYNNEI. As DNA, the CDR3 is TGTGCCAGCAGTGAACGGGGTGGTAGTCGACGCGAGCAGTACTTC. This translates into CASSERGGSRREQYF.

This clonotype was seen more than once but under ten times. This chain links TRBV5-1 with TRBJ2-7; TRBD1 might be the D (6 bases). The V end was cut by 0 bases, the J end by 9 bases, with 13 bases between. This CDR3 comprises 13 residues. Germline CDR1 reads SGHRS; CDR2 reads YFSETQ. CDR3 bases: TGCGCCAGCAGCTTGGAACAGGGAAGGAGGCAGTACTTC. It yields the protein CASSLEQGRRQYF.

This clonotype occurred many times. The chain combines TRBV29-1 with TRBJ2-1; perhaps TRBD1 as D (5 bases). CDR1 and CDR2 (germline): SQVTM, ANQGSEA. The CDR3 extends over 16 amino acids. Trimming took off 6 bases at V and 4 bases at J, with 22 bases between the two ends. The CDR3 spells CSVQTFQGIRYNEQFF. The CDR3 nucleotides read TGCAGCGTGCAAACCTTTCAGGGTATTAGGTACAATGAGCAGTTCTTC.

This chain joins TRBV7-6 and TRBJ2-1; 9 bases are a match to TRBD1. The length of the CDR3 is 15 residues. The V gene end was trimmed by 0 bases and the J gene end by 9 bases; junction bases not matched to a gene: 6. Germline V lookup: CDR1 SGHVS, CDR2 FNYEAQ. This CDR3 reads CASSLATGQGSEQFF. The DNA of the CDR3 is TGTGCCAGCAGCTTAGCGACGGGACAGGGCAGTGAGCAGTTCTTC.

The CDR3 loop reads CASSVDNRPYEQYF. CDR3 in DNA: TGTGCCAGCAGCGTAGATAACAGGCCCTACGAGCAGTACTTC. The chain employs TRBV9 and TRBJ2-7; TRBD1 might be the D (5 bases). Germline V gives CDR1 SGDLS, CDR2 YYNGEE. V was trimmed by 0 bases and J by 2 bases, leaving 9 bases between them. The CDR3 contains 14 residues.

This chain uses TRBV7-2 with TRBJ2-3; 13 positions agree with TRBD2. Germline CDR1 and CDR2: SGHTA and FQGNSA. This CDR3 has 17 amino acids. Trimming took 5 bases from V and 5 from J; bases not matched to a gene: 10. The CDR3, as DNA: TGTGCCAGCAGCGTCCTTGGACTAGCGGGAGCCCTAGATACGCAGTATTTT. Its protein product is CASSVLGLAGALDTQYF.